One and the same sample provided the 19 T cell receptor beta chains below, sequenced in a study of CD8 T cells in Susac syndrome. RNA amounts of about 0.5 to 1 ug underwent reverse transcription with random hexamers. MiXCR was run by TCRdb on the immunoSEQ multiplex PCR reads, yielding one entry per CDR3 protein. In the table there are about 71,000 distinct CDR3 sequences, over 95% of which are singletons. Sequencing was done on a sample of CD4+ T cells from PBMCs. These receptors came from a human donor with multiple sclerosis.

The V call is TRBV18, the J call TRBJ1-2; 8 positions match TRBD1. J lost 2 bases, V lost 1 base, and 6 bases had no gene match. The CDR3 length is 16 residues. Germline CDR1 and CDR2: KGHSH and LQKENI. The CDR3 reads CASSPLVGQGNYGYTF. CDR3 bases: TGTGCCAGCTCACCACTGGTCGGACAGGGCAACTATGGCTACACCTTC.

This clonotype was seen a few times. The CDR3 nucleotides read TGTGCCAGCAGTTCTGACAGGGGTCGCAATCAGCCCCAGCATTTT. Translated, it gives CASSSDRGRNQPQHF. This chain links TRBV2 with TRBJ1-5; TRBD1 aligns across 8 bases. CDR3 length equals 15 residues. Germline V CDR1 and CDR2: SNHLY, FYNNEI. Unmatched junction bases numbered 5, after V lost 5 bases and J lost 2 bases.

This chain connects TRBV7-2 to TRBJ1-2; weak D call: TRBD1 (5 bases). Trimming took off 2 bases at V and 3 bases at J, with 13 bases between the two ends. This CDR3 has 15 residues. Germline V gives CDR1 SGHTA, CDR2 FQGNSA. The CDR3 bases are TGTGCCAGCAGCTTACCGGGGAGCAGGGACTATGGCTACACCTTC. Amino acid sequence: CASSLPGSRDYGYTF. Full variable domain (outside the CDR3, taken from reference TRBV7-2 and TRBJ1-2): GAGVSQSPSNKVTEKGKDVELRCDPISGHTALYWYRQSLGQGLEFLIYFQGNSAPDKSGLPSDRFSAERTGGSVSTLTIQRTQQEDSAVYLCASSLPGSRDYGYTFGSGTRLTVV.

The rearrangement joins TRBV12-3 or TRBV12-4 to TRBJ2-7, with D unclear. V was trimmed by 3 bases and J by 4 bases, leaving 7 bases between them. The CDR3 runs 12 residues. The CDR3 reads CASSFQSYEQYF. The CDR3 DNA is TGTGCCAGCAGTTTTCAATCTTACGAGCAGTACTTC.

DNA of the CDR3: TGTGCCAGCAGCCAAGTCGCGGGGGACTATCGGAGCACAGATACGCAGTATTTT. Its protein is CASSQVAGDYRSTDTQYF. The chain couples TRBV3-1 to TRBJ2-3; TRBD2 agrees at 7 bases. The length of the CDR3 is 18 residues. Germline CDR1 LGHDT, CDR2 YNNKEL (reference sequence). V lost 1 base to trimming and J lost 0 bases; unmatched junction nucleotides: 10.

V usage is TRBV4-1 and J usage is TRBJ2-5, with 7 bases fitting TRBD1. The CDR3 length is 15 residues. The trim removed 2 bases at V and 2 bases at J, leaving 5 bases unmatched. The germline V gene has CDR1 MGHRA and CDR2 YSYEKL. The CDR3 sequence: CASSQTGTAQETQYF. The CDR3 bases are TGCGCCAGCAGCCAAACCGGGACAGCGCAAGAGACCCAGTACTTC.

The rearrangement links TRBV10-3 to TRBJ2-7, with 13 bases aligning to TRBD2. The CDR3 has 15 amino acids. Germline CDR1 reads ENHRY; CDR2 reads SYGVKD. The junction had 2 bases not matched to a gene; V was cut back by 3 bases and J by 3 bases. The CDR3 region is CAISEGTSGVYEQYF. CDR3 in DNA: TGTGCCATCAGTGAAGGGACTAGCGGGGTCTACGAGCAGTACTTC.

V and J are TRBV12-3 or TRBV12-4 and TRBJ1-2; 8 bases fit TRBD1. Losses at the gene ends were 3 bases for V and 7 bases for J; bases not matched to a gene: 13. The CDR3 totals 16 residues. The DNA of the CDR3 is TGTGCCAGCAGTTTTGGGGGGACAGGCAGCCGGTTTGGCTACACCTTC. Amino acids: CASSFGGTGSRFGYTF.

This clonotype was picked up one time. CDR3 coding DNA: TGTGCCATCAGTGAGTCACAGAACGGCGTCTACGAGCAGTACTTC. This codes for CAISESQNGVYEQYF. The chain links TRBV10-3 to TRBJ2-7, with D unclear. Germline assignment: CDR1 ENHRY and CDR2 SYGVKD. V lost 0 bases, J lost 3 bases, and 12 bases lay in between. There are 15 residues in the CDR3.

The CDR3 here is CSVEWSGGGEQYF. For the CDR3, the DNA is TGCAGCGTTGAGTGGTCAGGGGGCGGGGAGCAGTACTTC. The chain employs TRBV29-1 and TRBJ2-7; 8 bases align to TRBD1. Germline lookup yields CDR1 SQVTM and CDR2 ANQGSEA. The J segment lost 7 bases and the V segment lost 3 bases, leaving 8 bases of the junction unmatched. CDR3 length equals 13 residues.

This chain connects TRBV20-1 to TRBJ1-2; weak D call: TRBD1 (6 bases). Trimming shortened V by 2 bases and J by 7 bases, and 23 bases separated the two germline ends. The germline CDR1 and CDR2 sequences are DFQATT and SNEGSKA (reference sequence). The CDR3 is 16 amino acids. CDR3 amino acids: CSARQPGQLGRGGYTF. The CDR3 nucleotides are TGCAGTGCTAGACAGCCCGGACAGCTTGGAAGGGGTGGCTACACCTTC.

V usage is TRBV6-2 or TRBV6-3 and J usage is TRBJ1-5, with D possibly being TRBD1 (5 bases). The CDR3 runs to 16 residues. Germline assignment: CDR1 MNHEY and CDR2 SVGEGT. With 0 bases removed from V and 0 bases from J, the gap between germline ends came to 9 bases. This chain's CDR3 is CASSYSRGNSNQPQHF. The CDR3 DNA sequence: TGTGCCAGCAGTTACTCCCGGGGGAATAGCAATCAGCCCCAGCATTTT.

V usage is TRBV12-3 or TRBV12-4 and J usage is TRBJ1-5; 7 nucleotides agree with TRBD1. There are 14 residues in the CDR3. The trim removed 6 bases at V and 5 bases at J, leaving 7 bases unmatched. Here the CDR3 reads CASRDGRGDQPQHF. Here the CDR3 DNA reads TGTGCCAGCAGGGACGGCAGGGGGGATCAGCCCCAGCATTTT.

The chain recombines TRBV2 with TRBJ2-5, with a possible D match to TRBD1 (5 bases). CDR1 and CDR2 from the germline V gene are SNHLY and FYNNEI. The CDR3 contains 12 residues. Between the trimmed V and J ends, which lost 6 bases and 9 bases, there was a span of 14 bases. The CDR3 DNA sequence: TGTGCCAGCAGACCCATACTGGGGCCCCAGTACTTC. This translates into CASRPILGPQYF.

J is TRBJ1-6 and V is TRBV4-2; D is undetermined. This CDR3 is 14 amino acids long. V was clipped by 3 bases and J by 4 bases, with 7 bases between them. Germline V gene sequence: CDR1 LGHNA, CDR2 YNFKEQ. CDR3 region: CASSQRTYNSPLHF. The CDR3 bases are TGTGCCAGCAGCCAGCGTACTTATAATTCACCCCTCCACTTT.

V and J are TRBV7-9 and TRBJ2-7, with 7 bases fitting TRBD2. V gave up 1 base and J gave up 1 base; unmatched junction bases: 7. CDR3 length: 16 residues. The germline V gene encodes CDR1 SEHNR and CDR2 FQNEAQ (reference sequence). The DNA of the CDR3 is TGTGCCAGCAGCTTAGAGGCGGGAGTGGGGTCCTACGAGCAGTACTTC. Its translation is CASSLEAGVGSYEQYF.

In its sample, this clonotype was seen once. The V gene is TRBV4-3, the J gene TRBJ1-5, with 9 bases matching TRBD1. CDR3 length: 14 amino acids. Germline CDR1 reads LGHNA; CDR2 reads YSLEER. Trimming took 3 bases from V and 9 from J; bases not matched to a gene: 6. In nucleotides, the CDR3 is TGCGCCAGCAGCCAGGGACAGGGAAACATGCCCCAGCATTTT. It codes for CASSQGQGNMPQHF.

This CDR3 reads CASSLDRAGGYTF. The CDR3 DNA reads as TGTGCCAGCAGCTTGGACAGGGCTGGTGGCTACACCTTC. The chain carries TRBV5-6 and TRBJ1-2, with D tentatively TRBD1 (6 bases). The CDR3 covers 13 residues. Germline V gene sequence: CDR1 SGHDT, CDR2 YYEEEE. Trimming cost V 0 bases and J 7 bases, with 10 bases left between them.

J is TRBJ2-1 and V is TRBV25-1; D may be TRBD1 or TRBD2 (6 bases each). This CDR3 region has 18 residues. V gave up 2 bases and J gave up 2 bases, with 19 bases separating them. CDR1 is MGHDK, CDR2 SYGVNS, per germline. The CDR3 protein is CASSERGDWGAAYNEQFF. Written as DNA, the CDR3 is TGTGCCAGCAGTGAAAGAGGGGATTGGGGGGCAGCCTACAATGAGCAGTTCTTC. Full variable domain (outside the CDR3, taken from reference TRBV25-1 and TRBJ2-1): EADIYQTPRYLVIGTGKKITLECSQTMGHDKMYWYQQDPGMELHLIHYSYGVNSTEKGDLSSESTVSRIRTEHFPLTLESARPSHTSQYLCASSERGDWGAAYNEQFFGPGTRLTVL.